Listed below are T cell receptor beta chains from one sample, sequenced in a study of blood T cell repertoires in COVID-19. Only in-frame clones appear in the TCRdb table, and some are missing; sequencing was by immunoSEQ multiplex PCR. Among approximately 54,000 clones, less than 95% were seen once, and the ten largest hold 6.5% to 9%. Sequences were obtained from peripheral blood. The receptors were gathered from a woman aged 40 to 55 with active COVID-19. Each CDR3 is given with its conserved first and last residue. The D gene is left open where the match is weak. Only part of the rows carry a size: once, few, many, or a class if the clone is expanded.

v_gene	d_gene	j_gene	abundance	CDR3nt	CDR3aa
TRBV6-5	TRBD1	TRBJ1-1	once	TGTGCCAGCAGTTACTCGAGACAGGGGGCGGACACTGAAGCTTTCTTT	CASSYSRQGADTEAFF
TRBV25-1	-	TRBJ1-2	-	TGTGCCAGCAGTGCCCCGGGGGGGGCGAAAGGCTACACCTTC	CASSAPGGAKGYTF
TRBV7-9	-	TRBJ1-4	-	TGTGCCAGCAGCCCCTACGCAACTAATGAAAAACTGTTTTTT	CASSPYATNEKLFF
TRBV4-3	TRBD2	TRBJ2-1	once	TGCGCCAGCAGCCCGGGGAGCGGGGGGAGGAATGAGCAGTTCTTC	CASSPGSGGRNEQFF
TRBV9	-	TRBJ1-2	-	TGTGCCAGCAGCGAGGGGATCACAACTAACTATGGCTACACCTTC	CASSEGITTNYGYTF
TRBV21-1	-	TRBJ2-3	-	TGTGCCAGCAGCGCTAGCGGGGGGACATTACTAAGCACAGATACGCAGTATTTT	CASSASGGTLLSTDTQYF
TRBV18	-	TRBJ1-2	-	TGTGCCAGCTCACCAGCGACAGAGCCTAACTATGGCTACACCTTC	CASSPATEPNYGYTF
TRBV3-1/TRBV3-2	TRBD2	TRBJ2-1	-	TGTGCCAGCAGCCAAGCTGGCCGGGGGGGCTTACGGTACAATGAGCAGTTCTTC	CASSQAGRGGLRYNEQFF
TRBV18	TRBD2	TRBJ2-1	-	TGTGCCAGCTCACGCGATCGTAGCGGGGGGGCCGGGGTCTCCTACAATGAGCAGTTCTTC	CASSRDRSGGAGVSYNEQFF
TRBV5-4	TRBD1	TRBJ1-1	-	TGTGCCAGCAGCTTACGTTCCGGGACAGGACATTTGAACACTGAAGCTTTCTTT	CASSLRSGTGHLNTEAFF
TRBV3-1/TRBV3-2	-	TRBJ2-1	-	TGTGCCAGCAGCCAAGGTCCCGGGTCCTACAATGAGCAGTTCTTC	CASSQGPGSYNEQFF
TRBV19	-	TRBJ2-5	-	TGTGCCAGTAGTATACGGCGCTGGGACAAAAAAGAGACCCAGTACTTC	CASSIRRWDKKETQYF
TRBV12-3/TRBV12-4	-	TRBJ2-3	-	TGTGCCAGCAGCCCCGTAGCCCGGGATACGCAGTATTTT	CASSPVARDTQYF
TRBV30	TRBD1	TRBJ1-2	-	TGTGCCTGGAGTGCGACCTACCACCTGGGACAGGGGGCCTATGGCTACACCTTC	CAWSATYHLGQGAYGYTF
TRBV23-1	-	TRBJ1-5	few	TGCGCCAGCAGTCACTCGACCATGGGTCGGGACACTCGAGATCAGCCCCAGCATTTT	CASSHSTMGRDTRDQPQHF
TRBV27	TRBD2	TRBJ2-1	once	TGTGCCAGCAGTTTAATTTTTCGGAGACTAGCGGGGAGGAATGAGCAGTTCTTC	CASSLIFRRLAGRNEQFF
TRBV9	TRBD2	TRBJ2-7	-	TGTGCCAGCAGCGTAGACCCAGCGGGGGGGCTGTACGAGCAGTACTTC	CASSVDPAGGLYEQYF
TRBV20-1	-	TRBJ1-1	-	TGCAGTTCCCCACTACACACTGAAGCTTTCTTT	CSSPLHTEAFF
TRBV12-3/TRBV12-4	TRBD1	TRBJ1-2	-	TGTGCCAGCACTAGGGACAGGGGGGGCGGCTACACCTTC	CASTRDRGGGYTF
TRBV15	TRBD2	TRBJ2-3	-	TGTGCCACCAGCAGAGGTGGGACTAGCGTCGATACGCAGTATTTT	CATSRGGTSVDTQYF
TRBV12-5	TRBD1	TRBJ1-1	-	TGTGCTAGTGGTTTTCCGGGACAGGGGTCCCCTGAAGCTTTCTTT	CASGFPGQGSPEAFF
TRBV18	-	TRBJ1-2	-	TGTGCCAGCTCACCAGGGAGCGGCTACACCTTC	CASSPGSGYTF